What follows are 26 T cell receptor beta chains derived from one specimen sequenced in a study of radiotherapy plus CTLA-4 blockade in lung cancer. Clones were read by immunoSEQ multiplex PCR, and TCRdb kept only the in-frame ones, dropping some. The data show about 32,000 clones, 60% to 75% seen once. The sample here was peripheral blood, taken from a patient treated with radiotherapy plus ipilimumab. The receptors derive from a human donor with non-small cell lung cancer who had stable disease on radiotherapy plus ipilimumab.

This clone was recorded a few times. CDR3 sequence: CASSSREGGETQYF. CDR3 bases: TGTGCCAGCAGCTCCAGGGAAGGCGGAGAGACCCAGTACTTC. This chain connects TRBV11-3 to TRBJ2-5; TRBD1 might be the D (5 bases). There are 14 residues in the CDR3. V dropped 4 bases and J dropped 4 bases, with 13 bases sitting between them. The germline V gene encodes CDR1 SGHNT and CDR2 YENEEA.

The chain recombines TRBV5-4 with TRBJ2-7; 8 nucleotides agree with TRBD2. The CDR3 is 15 residues long. Trimming cost V 4 bases and J 0 bases; bases outside gene matches: 6. Germline loops: CDR1 SGHNT, CDR2 YYREEE (reference sequence). This chain's CDR3 is CASSNSGTPSYEQYF. Written as DNA, the CDR3 is TGTGCCAGCAGCAATAGCGGGACACCCTCCTACGAGCAGTACTTC. Filled out from reference TRBV5-4 and TRBJ2-7, the complete variable domain reads ETGVTQSPTHLIKTRGQQVTLRCSSQSGHNTVSWYQQALGQGPQFIFQYYREEENGRGNFPPRFSGLQFPNYSSELNVNALELDDSALYLCASSNSGTPSYEQYFGPGTRLTVT.

The chain links TRBV18 to TRBJ1-4; maybe TRBD1 (6 bases). CDR1 and CDR2 from the germline V gene are KGHSH and LQKENI. V lost 6 bases to trimming and J lost 7 bases, with 18 bases between them. CDR3 size: 15 residues. CDR3 region: CASSSTGGAGEKLFF. CDR3 DNA: TGTGCCAGCTCGTCAACGGGGGGGGCTGGTGAAAAACTGTTTTTT.

This chain joins TRBV7-2 and TRBJ1-5; tentatively, D is TRBD1 (5 bases). Germline CDR1 is SGHTA and CDR2 is FQGNSA. V was shortened by 5 bases and J by 4 bases, with 12 bases between the two germline ends. This CDR3 has 14 amino acids. The CDR3 DNA sequence: TGTGCCAGCAGCCATTGGGACCGAAATCAGCCCCAGCATTTT. This gives the protein CASSHWDRNQPQHF.

This clone was observed a single time. The gene calls are TRBV4-3 and TRBJ1-5, with D possibly matching TRBD1 (6 bases). Germline V CDR1 and CDR2: LGHNA, YSLEER. The CDR3 extends over 15 amino acids. The V end lost 4 bases, the J end lost 3 bases, and 13 bases lay between the germline ends. CDR3 region: CASSPETGLNQPQHF. Written as DNA, the CDR3 is TGCGCCAGCAGCCCTGAGACAGGTCTCAATCAGCCCCAGCATTTT.

By sample fraction, this clone is medium-sized. The V gene is TRBV14, the J gene TRBJ1-3, with 11 bases that match TRBD1. Germline V gene sequence: CDR1 SGHDN, CDR2 FVKESK. After removal of 3 bases from V and 8 bases from J, the junction contained 6 bases not matched to a gene. This CDR3 contains 15 residues. The CDR3 protein is CASSQRTGGADTIYF. CDR3 sequence (DNA): TGTGCCAGCAGCCAGCGGACAGGGGGCGCGGACACCATATATTTT.

This rearrangement joins TRBV7-2 to TRBJ2-7, with D perhaps being TRBD1 or TRBD2 (5 bases each). Between the trimmed V and J ends, which lost 3 bases and 4 bases, there was a span of 22 bases. From germline, CDR1 is SGHTA and CDR2 FQGNSA. There are 17 residues in the CDR3. The CDR3 spells CASSLTYRDRPPYEQYF. As DNA, the CDR3 is TGTGCCAGCAGCTTGACATACCGGGACCGTCCGCCTTACGAGCAGTACTTC.

The chain employs TRBV6-6 and TRBJ1-6; perhaps TRBD1 as D (6 bases). Trimming removed 4 bases at V and 4 bases at J, with 8 bases between. CDR3 length: 14 residues. Germline CDR1 reads MNHNY; CDR2 reads SVGAGI (reference sequence). The CDR3 region is CASSSQGYNSPLHF. CDR3 DNA sequence: TGTGCCAGCAGTTCTCAGGGGTATAATTCACCCCTCCACTTT.

This clone appeared a single time. The genes are TRBV5-1 and TRBJ2-5; 8 bases fit TRBD2. The germline V gene has CDR1 SGHRS and CDR2 YFSETQ. V shed 3 bases, J shed 5 bases, and the junction held 9 bases outside the gene matches. The CDR3 is 15 residues long. CDR3 coding DNA: TGCGCCAGCAGCTCGGGACTAGGGGAGTGGGAGACCCAGTACTTC. Its translation: CASSSGLGEWETQYF. The full variable domain, with the rest looked up from reference TRBV5-1 and TRBJ2-5, is KAGVTQTPRYLIKTRGQQVTLSCSPISGHRSVSWYQQTPGQGLQFLFEYFSETQRNKGNFPGRFSGRQFSNSRSEMNVSTLELGDSALYLCASSSGLGEWETQYFGPGTRLLVL.

V gene TRBV28 combines with J gene TRBJ2-7; D call uncertain. The CDR3 length is 14 residues. Germline CDR1 reads MDHEN; CDR2 reads SYDVKM. With 8 bases removed from V and 1 base from J, the gap between germline ends came to 15 bases. The CDR3 protein is CASGSPRPSYEQYF. DNA of the CDR3: TGTGCCAGCGGATCCCCCCGACCATCCTACGAGCAGTACTTC. The whole variable domain, filled in from reference TRBV28 and TRBJ2-7, reads DVKVTQSSRYLVKRTGEKVFLECVQDMDHENMFWYRQDPGLGLRLIYFSYDVKMKEKGDIPEGYSVSREKKERFSLILESASTNQTSMYLCASGSPRPSYEQYFGPGTRLTVT.

The rearrangement uses TRBV5-6 and TRBJ2-3, with D tentatively TRBD1 (5 bases). The CDR3 totals 15 residues. The V gene's germline CDR1 is SGHDT and CDR2 YYEEEE. V dropped 2 bases and J dropped 2 bases, with 12 bases sitting between them. The CDR3 protein is CASSFFQGSTDTQYF. The CDR3 DNA reads as TGTGCCAGCAGCTTTTTCCAGGGCTCCACAGATACGCAGTATTTT.

The CDR3 reads CASRGYRDRGGREQYF. The CDR3 DNA follows: TGTGCCAGCAGGGGATACAGGGACAGGGGGGGGAGGGAGCAGTACTTC. The chain links TRBV6-6 to TRBJ2-7, with 11 bases matching TRBD1. Germline loops: CDR1 MNHNY, CDR2 SVGAGI (reference sequence). This CDR3 is built from 16 residues. The J segment lost 7 bases and the V segment lost 6 bases, leaving 14 bases of the junction unmatched.

This clone counts as medium-sized. V usage is TRBV5-4 and J usage is TRBJ1-2; D gene uncertain. Deletions cut 4 bases from V and 8 bases from J, with 21 bases between. The CDR3 consists of 15 residues. CDR1 is SGHNT, CDR2 YYREEE, per germline (reference sequence). CDR3 coding DNA: TGTGCCAGCAGCGCTAATCCTAAGGAGCTTAAGGGCTACACCTTC. Residues: CASSANPKELKGYTF.

This chain uses TRBV12-2 with TRBJ2-2; the DNA was not compared with TRBD1, the D call given in the table. TRBV12-2 is recorded as a pseudogene. The CDR3 consists of 15 residues. Written as DNA, the CDR3 is TGTGCAAGTCGCTTAGCCACAGGGGAAGCCGGGGAGCTGTTTTTT. Translation: CASRLATGEAGELFF.

The chain combines TRBV4-2 with TRBJ2-3, with D tentatively TRBD2 (6 bases). CDR1 is LGHNA and CDR2 is YNFKEQ in the germline V gene. V was cut by 3 bases and J by 1 base, with 8 bases left in between. The CDR3 consists of 14 residues. In DNA form, the CDR3 reads TGTGCCAGCAGCCACTCTAGCGGCACAGATACGCAGTATTTT. It is translated as CASSHSSGTDTQYF.

The CDR3 sequence: CASSLGGSSLYEQYF. CDR3 DNA sequence: TGTGCCAGCAGCTTGGGTGGGAGTTCCCTTTACGAGCAGTACTTC. The J gene is TRBJ2-7, the V gene TRBV7-2; D might be TRBD2 (5 bases). The CDR3 consists of 15 residues. The V end was cut by 3 bases, the J end by 4 bases, with 16 bases between. The V gene's germline CDR1 is SGHTA and CDR2 FQGNSA. The full variable domain, with the rest looked up from reference TRBV7-2 and TRBJ2-7, is GAGVSQSPSNKVTEKGKDVELRCDPISGHTALYWYRQSLGQGLEFLIYFQGNSAPDKSGLPSDRFSAERTGGSVSTLTIQRTQQEDSAVYLCASSLGGSSLYEQYFGPGTRLTVT.

The gene calls are TRBV29-1 and TRBJ2-7; no clear D. The CDR3 contains 14 residues. V was shortened by 7 bases and J by 0 bases, with 16 bases between the two germline ends. CDR1 is SQVTM, CDR2 ANQGSEA, per germline. The CDR3 region has the DNA TGCAGCGCCCAGTTCGTCAGTCCCTCCTACGAGCAGTACTTC. This encodes CSAQFVSPSYEQYF.

The chain has TRBV14 and TRBJ2-2; D possibly corresponds to TRBD1 (6 bases). CDR3 size: 13 residues. Trimming took 5 bases from V and 6 from J, leaving 10 bases between them. Germline V gene sequence: CDR1 SGHDN, CDR2 FVKESK. Written as DNA, the CDR3 is TGTGCCAGCAGCTCACAGGGACCCGGGGAGCTGTTTTTT. It encodes CASSSQGPGELFF.

This clone was detected once. The chain has TRBV28 and TRBJ2-7; D possibly corresponds to TRBD2 (6 bases). The CDR3 has 14 residues. The V gene's germline CDR1 is MDHEN and CDR2 SYDVKM. Trimming removed 4 bases at V and 6 bases at J, with 16 bases between. CDR3 in DNA: TGTGCCAGCAGTTCCCCCGGGACTCTTGTCGAGCAGTACTTC. Residues: CASSSPGTLVEQYF.

The V call is TRBV30, the J call TRBJ1-5, with D maybe TRBD1 (5 bases). CDR1 is GTSNPN and CDR2 is SVGIG in the germline V gene (reference sequence). The V gene lost 1 base and the J gene lost 8 bases, with 12 bases spanning the gap. The CDR3 loop spans 13 amino acids. The CDR3 DNA reads TGTGCCTGGAGTGCCCCCGGGGGGGAGCCCCAGCATTTT. Residues: CAWSAPGGEPQHF.

Only a few counts were recorded for this clone. V usage is TRBV9 and J usage is TRBJ2-7; 11 bases line up with TRBD1. In germline, CDR1 is SGDLS, CDR2 YYNGEE. V lost 4 bases to trimming and J lost 6 bases; unmatched junction nucleotides: 12. The CDR3 is 16 residues long. As DNA, the CDR3 is TGTGCCAGCAGCACTCCAGGACAGGGGGCGAAGTGCGAGCAGTACTTC. Its protein product is CASSTPGQGAKCEQYF.

The rearrangement joins TRBV20-1 to TRBJ2-4; D not certain. This CDR3 comprises 11 residues. V dropped 0 bases and J dropped 13 bases, with 10 bases sitting between them. Per the germline V gene, CDR1 is DFQATT and CDR2 is SNEGSKA (reference sequence). The CDR3 spells CSARDPPIQYF. The DNA of the CDR3 is TGCAGTGCTAGAGATCCACCGATCCAGTACTTC.

The chain joins TRBV9 to TRBJ2-3; 9 bases agree with TRBD1. Looked up from germline, CDR1 is SGDLS and CDR2 is YYNGEE. The V gene end was trimmed by 0 bases and the J gene end by 1 base; junction bases not matched to a gene: 0. The CDR3 runs to 15 residues. The CDR3 reads CASSVGTGGTDTQYF. CDR3 coding DNA: TGTGCCAGCAGCGTAGGGACAGGGGGCACAGATACGCAGTATTTT. Using reference TRBV9 and TRBJ2-3 for the parts outside the CDR3, the full variable domain is DSGVTQTPKHLITATGQRVTLRCSPRSGDLSVYWYQQSLDQGLQFLIQYYNGEERAKGNILERFSAQQFPDLHSELNLSSLELGDSALYFCASSVGTGGTDTQYFGPGTRLTVL.

This chain joins TRBV25-1 and TRBJ2-7; unclear D gene. The V end was cut by 2 bases, the J end by 11 bases, with 16 bases between. This CDR3 contains 13 residues. Per germline, CDR1 MGHDK and CDR2 SYGVNS. The CDR3 sequence is CASSEGARFGEYF. CDR3 in DNA: TGTGCCAGCAGTGAAGGTGCCAGGTTTGGGGAGTACTTC.

This clone has just a few counts. The rearrangement uses TRBV2 and TRBJ1-4, with D hard to call. The germline V gene encodes CDR1 SNHLY and CDR2 FYNNEI. V was pared by 6 bases and J by 0 bases, with 5 bases between. The CDR3 totals 13 residues. CDR3 sequence (DNA): TGTGCCAGCAGGCCAGCAACTAATGAAAAACTGTTTTTT. Protein sequence: CASRPATNEKLFF. Filled out from reference TRBV2 and TRBJ1-4, the complete variable domain reads EPEVTQTPSHQVTQMGQEVILRCVPISNHLYFYWYRQILGQKVEFLVSFYNNEISEKSEIFDDQFSVERPDGSNFTLKIRSTKLEDSAMYFCASRPATNEKLFFGSGTQLSVL.

V gene TRBV27 combines with J gene TRBJ2-7, with D possibly matching TRBD1 (6 bases). The length of the CDR3 is 14 residues. The V gene lost 5 bases and the J gene lost 6 bases, with 17 bases spanning the gap. Germline V gene data show CDR1 as MNHEY and CDR2 as SMNVEV (reference sequence). The CDR3 loop reads CASSLRDRYREQYF. The CDR3 region has the DNA TGTGCCAGCAGTCTAAGAGACAGGTATCGCGAGCAGTACTTC.